At least ten counts were recorded for the clone carrying this T cell receptor beta chain. Its antigen is as yet unknown. For the unsorted libraries, 2 million PBMCs stored at -80 C served as input. The entry originates in a study of neurological immune-mediated disorders. Overall study results and limits: Sharing of CDR3 amino acid sequences among expanded clones across subjects was absent, suggesting private repertoires in all groups.

TCRdb reprocessed the 5' RACE reads via MiXCR and lists one record per CDR3 protein. The sample lists under 70,000 distinct CDR3 sequences, 3.2% occurring once. This CDR3 is built from 13 residues. The V gene lost 3 bases and the J gene lost 3 bases, with 7 bases spanning the gap. CDR1 is ENHRY, CDR2 SYGVKD, per germline. V gene TRBV10-3 combines with J gene TRBJ2-3; D gene uncertain. The TCR originated in a woman aged 45-65 years with multiple sclerosis. Sequenced material: PBMCs. The DNA of the CDR3 is TGTGCCATCAGTGACGGATTGACAGATACGCAGTATTTT. Translated: CAISDGLTDTQYF.